The T cell receptor (beta chain) described here comes from a study of blood T cell repertoires in COVID-19. The wider study: Specimens from acute and convalescent COVID-19 originated in the United States, Italy and Spain. PBMCs, B-cell-depleted T cells, or T cells provided the cDNA or gDNA that made up the material.

There are 15 residues in the CDR3. V lost 4 bases to trimming and J lost 0 bases, with 10 bases between them. The germline CDR1 and CDR2 sequences are MDHEN and SYDVKM. Per the authors' pipeline: Reference gene primer amplification gave nucleated cell count estimates. The protocol was immunoSEQ multiplex PCR, while the TCRdb copy is restricted to in-frame clones and leaves out a portion. D and trimming come from the DNA, and the V and J calls and clone size come from that table. The sample shows just under 350,000 clones, about 83% of them seen only once. The genes are TRBV28 and TRBJ2-1, with D tentatively TRBD2 (5 bases). This TCR was recovered from a man aged 25 to 45 with active or convalescent COVID-19. Sample: peripheral blood. CDR3 nucleotides: TGTGCCAGCAGTTCCCGGGATAGCTCCTACAATGAGCAGTTCTTC. Protein sequence: CASSSRDSSYNEQFF.